These T cell receptor beta chains were read from a single sample in a study of T cells in localized non-small cell lung cancer. Using immunoSEQ multiplex PCR, the repertoire was profiled, and TCRdb retains in-frame clones only, with some absent. The data contain more than 20,000 clones, more than 85% of them singletons. This specimen was peripheral blood, taken before any cancer treatment. The receptors were gathered from a male donor older than 55 with stage I squamous cell lung carcinoma. Both conserved end residues are part of each CDR3. Fields, in order: CDR3 DNA, CDR3 protein, D gene, J gene, V gene, clone size. A D gene is named only where the DNA matches it firmly. Clone size is given for some rows only: seen once, a few or many times, or a class if the clone is expanded.

TGCAGCGTGCCCCGAGGGGCAGACTATGGCTACACCTTC,CSVPRGADYGYTF,.,TRBJ1-2,TRBV29-1,.
TGTGCCAGCAGCGCCACAGGAACAGATACGCAGTATTTT,CASSATGTDTQYF,.,TRBJ2-3,TRBV5-4,once
TGTGCCAGCAGCTTGACAGGCTCTGGGGCCAACGTCCTGACTTTC,CASSLTGSGANVLTF,.,TRBJ2-6,TRBV6-5,.
TGTGCCTGGAGCCGCGGGGACACCTTCTACGAGCAGTACTTC,CAWSRGDTFYEQYF,.,TRBJ2-7,TRBV30,once
TGTGCCAGCAGCCGGGGACAGGTCTACGAGCAGTACTTC,CASSRGQVYEQYF,TRBD1,TRBJ2-7,TRBV5-4,few
TGTGCCAGTATCCGTTCCCCTCTAGACGGAAACTCTGGAAACACCATATATTTT,CASIRSPLDGNSGNTIYF,.,TRBJ1-3,TRBV19,.
TGTGCCAGCTCACCTACTAGCGGGAGGGTCAACGAGCAGTACTTC,CASSPTSGRVNEQYF,TRBD2,TRBJ2-7,TRBV18,once
TGCGCCAGCAGCCAACAGGGTCAGCCCTACTACGAGCAGTACTTC,CASSQQGQPYYEQYF,.,TRBJ2-7,TRBV4-1,.
TGCGCCAGCAGCTCGGGACAGGGCCAGGACGGCTACACCTTC,CASSSGQGQDGYTF,TRBD1,TRBJ1-2,TRBV5-1,.
TGTGCCAGCACCTTACTAAGGCAGGGCGGGAATGAAAAACTGTTTTTT,CASTLLRQGGNEKLFF,.,TRBJ1-4,TRBV2,.
TGTGCCTGGAAGGATAGCGGGAGGGACGAGCAGTTCTTC,CAWKDSGRDEQFF,TRBD2,TRBJ2-1,TRBV30,.
TGTGCCAGCAGCTTTGGTAGCGGCTCTGAGAATTCACCCCTCCACTTT,CASSFGSGSENSPLHF,.,TRBJ1-6,TRBV7-8,few
TGTGCCATCAGTGCCGGGACTAGCGGGAGAGCACCAACCTACGAGCAGTACTTC,CAISAGTSGRAPTYEQYF,TRBD2,TRBJ2-7,TRBV10-3,.
TGTGCCAGTAGCAAACCCTCCTCAGTAATCTACGAGCAGTACTTC,CASSKPSSVIYEQYF,.,TRBJ2-7,TRBV19,.
TGCGCCAGCAGCTTGGGTTTTGGGACATCATTGGACATTCAGTACTTC,CASSLGFGTSLDIQYF,.,TRBJ2-4,TRBV5-1,.
TGCGCCAGCAGAACCGGGGGAAACACTGAAGCTTTCTTT,CASRTGGNTEAFF,.,TRBJ1-1,TRBV5-1,.
TGTGCCAGCGCCACAGGGGGTGAATACGAGCAGTACTTC,CASATGGEYEQYF,TRBD1,TRBJ2-7,TRBV10-3,once
TGTGCCAGCAGCCGGGATCTTTTTAATGAAAAACTGTTTTTT,CASSRDLFNEKLFF,.,TRBJ1-4,TRBV7-2,.
TGTGCCAGCAGCCCTCGCGGTAGCGGGGTCGCGGGAGAGACCCAGTACTTC,CASSPRGSGVAGETQYF,TRBD2,TRBJ2-5,TRBV11-3,.
TGTGCCAGCAGTAGCCGGGGACAGGGGGCGGGAAATGAGCAGTTCTTC,CASSSRGQGAGNEQFF,TRBD1,TRBJ2-1,TRBV6-6,.
TGTGCCAGCAGGGGACAGGGTAATTACTATGGCTACACCTTC,CASRGQGNYYGYTF,TRBD1,TRBJ1-2,TRBV6-5,.
TGTGCCAGCAGTTTCGGGGCGGCGGAGCTGTTTTTT,CASSFGAAELFF,.,TRBJ2-2,TRBV6-5,.
TGTGCCAGCAGAGACTCAGCCCGAGGCGGCGAGCAGTACTTC,CASRDSARGGEQYF,.,TRBJ2-7,TRBV6-5,.
TGTGCCAGCAGCTTGGGGGGATTAGGGGACTTAGCCTACGAGCAGTACTTC,CASSLGGLGDLAYEQYF,.,TRBJ2-7,TRBV5-4,.
TGTGCCAGCAGTTCCGGGCTTAGGGGCGAGCAGTACTTC,CASSSGLRGEQYF,.,TRBJ2-7,TRBV6-5,.
TGCGCCAGCAGCTTGGGGGACTACCTAGCGAACACCGGGGAGCTGTTTTTT,CASSLGDYLANTGELFF,TRBD2,TRBJ2-2,TRBV5-1,.
TGTGCCAGCAGCTTAGTCGGTAGCTCCTACGAGCAGTACTTC,CASSLVGSSYEQYF,.,TRBJ2-7,TRBV7-2,.
TGTGCTACCACGGTTTGGACGGGGGGGCGAGAGACCCAGTACTTC,CATTVWTGGRETQYF,TRBD2,TRBJ2-5,TRBV27,.
TGTGCCTACTCAACGGGCCCCCCCGCCGGTCAGCCCCAGCATTTT,CAYSTGPPAGQPQHF,.,TRBJ1-5,TRBV30,.
TGTGCCAGCAGTTATGCCCATAATGACGGGGAGCTGTTTTTT,CASSYAHNDGELFF,.,TRBJ2-2,TRBV6-5,once
TGCGCCAGCAGCTTGATGGGGAGGGACGAGCAGTACTTC,CASSLMGRDEQYF,TRBD2,TRBJ2-7,TRBV5-1,.
TGTGCCAGCAGGGCTGACAGGTTCACTGGCTATGGCTACACCTTC,CASRADRFTGYGYTF,.,TRBJ1-2,TRBV6-1,.
TGTGCCAGCAGTGGGACAGGGGGCTACGAGCAGTACTTC,CASSGTGGYEQYF,TRBD1,TRBJ2-7,TRBV27,.
TGTGCCAGCAGCCCCCGGACTGACTTGGGAGAGCAGTTCTTC,CASSPRTDLGEQFF,.,TRBJ2-1,TRBV11-3,.
TGTGCCAGCAGTTACGGAGCGGGACCCTCCTACGAGCAGTACTTC,CASSYGAGPSYEQYF,TRBD2,TRBJ2-7,TRBV6-5,.
TGTGCCAGCAGCTTATCGAACACTGAAGCTTTCTTT,CASSLSNTEAFF,.,TRBJ1-1,TRBV7-9,few
TGTGCCAGTAGGGGGACTAGCGTCCACGAGCAGTACTTC,CASRGTSVHEQYF,TRBD2,TRBJ2-7,TRBV19,.
TGTGCCTGGAGTGAGATTCACTCCTATAATTCACCCCTCCACTTT,CAWSEIHSYNSPLHF,.,TRBJ1-6,TRBV30,.
TGTGCCAGCAGCTTGGAGGGACAGATTAGCAATCAGCCCCAGCATTTT,CASSLEGQISNQPQHF,TRBD1,TRBJ1-5,TRBV5-5,.
TGTGCCAGCAGCTTAGATTATGGGGGGCGAGATGAGCAGTTCTTC,CASSLDYGGRDEQFF,.,TRBJ2-1,TRBV7-9,.
TGTGCCAGCACCGCCGGGGAGACCCAGTACTTC,CASTAGETQYF,.,TRBJ2-5,TRBV7-9,.